The 8 T cell receptor beta chains below come from one sample, sequenced in a study of early T cells in non-severe SARS-CoV-2 infection. TCRdb reanalysed the 5' RACE reads using MiXCR and keeps one entry per CDR3 protein. The data hold some 26,000 distinct CDR3 sequences, with roughly 4.1% observed a single time. Material: whole blood. All receptors derive from an adult who was a healthcare worker with PCR-confirmed SARS-CoV-2 infection or an uninfected control (not recorded which).

The sample holds many counts of this clonotype. This chain links TRBV30 with TRBJ2-1, with D possibly being TRBD2 (6 bases). This CDR3 comprises 16 residues. Trimming took 4 bases from V and 2 from J, leaving 18 bases between them. The germline CDR1 and CDR2 sequences are GTSNPN and SVGIG (reference sequence). The CDR3 spells CAWMGGPGITYNEQFF. The CDR3 DNA is TGTGCCTGGATGGGGGGTCCAGGGATCACCTACAATGAGCAGTTCTTC.

Written as DNA, the CDR3 is TGTGCCAGCAGCCAAGGTATCACCCGCTCTGGGGCCAACGTCCTGACTTTC. Encoded protein: CASSQGITRSGANVLTF. The chain combines TRBV3-1 with TRBJ2-6; D is undetermined. Germline CDR1 reads LGHDT; CDR2 reads YNNKEL (reference sequence). Trimming left V 1 base short and J 0 bases short, with 10 bases between. This CDR3 region has 17 residues.

The genes are TRBV20-1 and TRBJ2-1; possibly TRBD1 for D (5 bases). The CDR3 spans 13 residues. Germline V lookup: CDR1 DFQATT, CDR2 SNEGSKA (reference sequence). Trimming cost V 3 bases and J 6 bases, with 12 bases left between them. In DNA, the CDR3 is TGCAGTGCTAGTTTGTCACAGGCCAATGAGCAGTTCTTC. This sequence encodes CSASLSQANEQFF.

On this clonotype: This may arise from a read error, as a much more abundant clone is one base away. The chain recombines TRBV11-3 with TRBJ2-3, with D possibly matching TRBD2 (5 bases). There are 15 residues in the CDR3. CDR1 and CDR2 (germline): SGHNT, YENEEA. V was trimmed by 5 bases and J by 0 bases, leaving 12 bases between them. The CDR3, as DNA: TGTGCCAGCAGCCGTGGAGGAAAAAGCACAGATACGCAGTATTTT. It encodes CASSRGGKSTDTQYF.

Ten or more counts support this clonotype. The CDR3 DNA is TGTGCCAGCAGCCTGCGGACAGGGGCAGGTGGCTACACCTTC. Its translation: CASSLRTGAGGYTF. J is TRBJ1-2 and V is TRBV3-1; TRBD1 matches 9 bases. CDR3 length: 14 amino acids. J lost 7 bases, V lost 4 bases, and 7 bases had no gene match. The germline V gene encodes CDR1 LGHDT and CDR2 YNNKEL (reference sequence).

This clonotype was recorded many times. This rearrangement joins TRBV4-1 to TRBJ2-7; unclear D gene. This CDR3 spans 18 amino acids. Trimming left V 3 bases short and J 2 bases short, with 23 bases between. Germline CDR1 is MGHRA and CDR2 is YSYEKL. The CDR3 is CASSHTASGRPATYEQYF. In nucleotides, the CDR3 is TGCGCCAGCAGCCACACCGCTAGTGGCAGGCCCGCAACCTACGAGCAGTACTTC.

This clonotype has more than one count but fewer than ten. The chain employs TRBV12-3 or TRBV12-4 and TRBJ2-7; D may be TRBD2 (7 bases). CDR3 length: 14 amino acids. Trimming removed 1 base from V and 2 bases from J, with 9 bases in between. The CDR3 is CASSLEGGPYEQYF. Written as DNA, the CDR3 is TGTGCCAGCAGTTTAGAGGGGGGGCCCTACGAGCAGTACTTC.

This clonotype showed up many times. This sequence joins TRBV29-1 and TRBJ2-1; D is ambiguous. Trimming removed 7 bases from V and 8 bases from J, with 15 bases in between. CDR3 length: 12 residues. In germline, CDR1 is SQVTM, CDR2 ANQGSEA. The CDR3 reads CSAVHLWDEQFF. CDR3 nucleotide sequence: TGCAGCGCCGTACACCTTTGGGATGAGCAGTTCTTC.